The rows below give T cell receptor beta chains drawn from one sample of a study of cytomegalovirus exposure and HLA in healthy donors. The repertoire was sequenced with immunoSEQ multiplex PCR; TCRdb's copy has only in-frame clones and lacks some. The sample has some 87,000 clones, around three quarters seen once. The material sequenced was PBMCs. These receptors were obtained from a middle-aged woman in good health and CMV-seropositive. Both conserved end residues are part of each CDR3. The D gene is left open where the match is weak. Clone size appears in some rows only: once, few, many, or a class for an expanded clone.

J | size | V | D | DNA | CDR3
TRBJ2-1 | once | TRBV5-1 | TRBD2 | TGCGCCAGCAATCTGGGACTAGCGGGGGGGACGAATGAGCAGTTCTTC | CASNLGLAGGTNEQFF
TRBJ1-1 | - | TRBV28 | - | TGTGCCAGCAGTTTAGGACAGAACACTGAAGCTTTCTTT | CASSLGQNTEAFF
TRBJ1-2 | - | TRBV29-1 | TRBD1 | TGCAGCGCGGCCCCACGACAGGGCGAGGGTGGCTACACCTTC | CSAAPRQGEGGYTF
TRBJ1-1 | few | TRBV5-6 | - | TGTGCCAGCAGCTTGTTCACAACCCGAACTGAAGCTTTCTTT | CASSLFTTRTEAFF
TRBJ1-5 | - | TRBV7-8 | - | TGTGCCAGCAGGGATGACGAGGGTAATCAGCCCCAGCATTTT | CASRDDEGNQPQHF
TRBJ2-3 | - | TRBV5-1 | TRBD2 | TGCGCCAGCAGTAGAGCCGGGACTAGCGTATTAGATACGCAGTATTTT | CASSRAGTSVLDTQYF
TRBJ2-5 | - | TRBV27 | - | TGTGCCAGCAGTCCTCGGTTTCTGCGGGAGACCCAGTACTTC | CASSPRFLRETQYF
TRBJ1-3 | once | TRBV7-9 | - | TGTGCCAGCAGCTTAGTTGGGGCTAGTGGAAACACCATATATTTT | CASSLVGASGNTIYF
TRBJ2-7 | once | TRBV7-8 | TRBD1 | TGTGCCAGCAACTCCTGGGACAGGGAGTACGAGCAGTACTTC | CASNSWDREYEQYF
TRBJ2-1 | - | TRBV6-6 | TRBD2 | TGTGCCAGCAGTTCCCAGAGCGGGAAAGCGTACAATGAGCAGTTCTTC | CASSSQSGKAYNEQFF
TRBJ2-1 | - | TRBV6-9 | TRBD2 | TGTGCCCTAAATGGGAGCGGGAGTACCGATGAGCAGTTCTTC | CALNGSGSTDEQFF
TRBJ1-3 | few | TRBV5-6 | TRBD1 | TGTGCCAGCAGCTTGCAGGGGGCTGGAAACACCATATATTTT | CASSLQGAGNTIYF
TRBJ1-1 | - | TRBV7-9 | - | TGTGCCAGCAGCTGGTCCGGGGGGGCGGGCACTGAAGCTTTCTTT | CASSWSGGAGTEAFF
TRBJ2-3 | - | TRBV7-9 | - | TGTGCCAGCAGCTTAGGGAGGAGCACAGATACGCAGTATTTT | CASSLGRSTDTQYF
TRBJ1-1 | - | TRBV6-5 | - | TGTGCCAGCAGTTACTTACAGGGTACTGAAGCTTTCTTT | CASSYLQGTEAFF
TRBJ1-2 | - | TRBV30 | - | TGTGCCTGGAGTGTACGGCAGGGGATGGATGGCTACACCTTC | CAWSVRQGMDGYTF
TRBJ2-3 | few | TRBV6-5 | - | TGTGCCAGCAGTCGGGACTTTTCCACAGATACGCAGTATTTT | CASSRDFSTDTQYF
TRBJ1-1 | - | TRBV5-4 | TRBD1 | TGTGCCAGCAGCAAGGGACAGGGAAGAACTGAAGCTTTCTTT | CASSKGQGRTEAFF
TRBJ2-5 | once | TRBV19 | TRBD1 | TGTGCCAGTAGTGGGAGGGGACAGGGGAAAGAGACCCAGTACTTC | CASSGRGQGKETQYF
TRBJ2-3 | - | TRBV19 | - | TGTGCCACCCAAAGGAGGGGGGGGAACACAGATACGCAGTATTTT | CATQRRGGNTDTQYF
TRBJ1-1 | - | TRBV5-1 | - | TGCGCCAGCCCCCCCTGGAGGGAGGGCACTGAAGCTTTCTTT | CASPPWREGTEAFF
TRBJ2-7 | - | TRBV6-1 | TRBD1 | TGTGCCAGCAGTGACAGGGGGCGTGACGAGCAGTACTTC | CASSDRGRDEQYF
TRBJ1-2 | - | TRBV2 | - | TGTGCCAGCAGTGAAATAGGGGGAAACTATGGCTACACCTTC | CASSEIGGNYGYTF
TRBJ1-5 | - | TRBV20-1 | - | TGCAGTGCTAAGGCAGGGCAGCCCCAGCATTTT | CSAKAGQPQHF
TRBJ1-3 | - | TRBV30 | - | TGTGCCTGGGCGAGGGGAAACACCATATATTTT | CAWARGNTIYF
TRBJ2-1 | - | TRBV28 | TRBD2 | TGTGCCAGCAGTTTAAGACCCAGCGGGAGGGGAAATGAGCAGTTCTTC | CASSLRPSGRGNEQFF
TRBJ2-7 | - | TRBV28 | TRBD2 | TGTGCCAGCACGGGGCGGGAGGGCCTGGGCAAGCAGTACTTC | CASTGREGLGKQYF
TRBJ1-2 | - | TRBV2 | TRBD1 | TGTGCCAGCAGCGCACAGGGGGTTGGCTATGGCTACACCTTC | CASSAQGVGYGYTF
TRBJ2-5 | once | TRBV18 | - | TGTGCCAGCTCACCCGGAGAGACCCAGTACTTC | CASSPGETQYF
TRBJ1-5 | - | TRBV6-1 | - | TGTGCCAGCAGTGAAGCGATGGGGGGTCAGCCCCAGCATTTT | CASSEAMGGQPQHF
TRBJ1-6 | - | TRBV30 | - | TGTGCCTGGAGTGATCTGAATTCACCCCTCCACTTT | CAWSDLNSPLHF
TRBJ2-1 | - | TRBV4-1 | TRBD2 | TGCGCCAGCAGCCCATCCCCCAGAGGGAGGGACTCCTACAATGAGCAGTTCTTC | CASSPSPRGRDSYNEQFF
TRBJ2-7 | - | TRBV4-1 | TRBD1 | TGCGCCAGCAGCCATCCGGGACAGGGCCCCTACGAGCAGTACTTC | CASSHPGQGPYEQYF
TRBJ2-1 | - | TRBV29-1 | TRBD1 | TGCAGCACCGGACAGGGTCGGTATGAGCAGTTCTTC | CSTGQGRYEQFF
TRBJ1-2 | - | TRBV6-5 | TRBD1 | TGTGCCAGCAGTAGAAACAGGGGCTACCATGGCTACACCTTC | CASSRNRGYHGYTF
TRBJ2-3 | - | TRBV14 | - | TGTGCCAGCAGCCGATCAATGGGGGGAACTAGCACAGATACGCAGTATTTT | CASSRSMGGTSTDTQYF
TRBJ2-7 | - | TRBV2 | - | TGTGCCAGCAGCGAAAGGACAGCGTACGAGCAGTACTTC | CASSERTAYEQYF
TRBJ1-5 | - | TRBV7-9 | TRBD1 | TGTTCCAGCAGCGGGGACAGCTATCAGCCCCAGCATTTT | CSSSGDSYQPQHF
TRBJ2-5 | - | TRBV5-1 | TRBD1 | TGCGCCAGCAGCTTGGAGGGGGCAGGGGGAGAGACCCAGTACTTC | CASSLEGAGGETQYF
TRBJ2-5 | - | TRBV5-1 | TRBD2 | TGCGCCAGCAGGACGGGACTAGCTTTAGAGACCCAGTACTTC | CASRTGLALETQYF
TRBJ2-4 | - | TRBV5-5 | TRBD1 | TGTGCCAGCAGAGCCACAGGGGACATTCAGTACTTC | CASRATGDIQYF
TRBJ2-7 | - | TRBV5-6 | TRBD2 | TGTGCCAGCAGCGGAACGGGACTATACTCCTACGAGCAGTACTTC | CASSGTGLYSYEQYF
TRBJ2-3 | - | TRBV20-1 | - | TGCAGTGCTCGGGTGACAGATACGCAGTATTTT | CSARVTDTQYF
TRBJ1-1 | few | TRBV28 | - | TGTGCCAGCAGTTTAATGCTGCAGGTCAAAGCTTTCTTT | CASSLMLQVKAFF
TRBJ1-4 | - | TRBV5-1 | - | TGCGCCAGCAGCTATGGGACACAAAATGAAAAACTGTTTTTT | CASSYGTQNEKLFF
TRBJ2-1 | - | TRBV6-1 | TRBD1 | TGTGCCAGCAACGAAAGGGGGCGCACCTACAATGAGCAGTTCTTC | CASNERGRTYNEQFF
TRBJ1-5 | few | TRBV7-8 | - | TGTGCCAGCAGCCGGGGGGGCAGGGAAGAAGGGGCCCAGCATTTT | CASSRGGREEGAQHF
TRBJ1-1 | once | TRBV5-4 | - | TGTGCCAGCAGCTACCCAGGGGACACTGAAGCTTTCTTT | CASSYPGDTEAFF
TRBJ2-7 | - | TRBV29-1 | TRBD2 | TGCAGCGTTGTTGATCTGCCGGGACTAGCGGGAGTTAGCTCCTACGAGCAGTACTTC | CSVVDLPGLAGVSSYEQYF
TRBJ2-3 | - | TRBV5-1 | - | TGCGCCAGCAGCTTGTATCCGGGACACGACACAGATACGCAGTATTTT | CASSLYPGHDTDTQYF
TRBJ1-6 | - | TRBV19 | - | TGTGCCAGTAGTCCTGGCGGAGGACCGAATTCACCCCTCCACTTT | CASSPGGGPNSPLHF
TRBJ2-2 | once | TRBV11-2 | - | TGTGCCAGCAGCTTAGATTCAGGGCGTGGGGAGCTGTTTTTT | CASSLDSGRGELFF
TRBJ1-1 | - | TRBV7-9 | - | TGTGCCAGCAGCTTAGTTGTAGGGAGGACTGAAGCTTTCTTT | CASSLVVGRTEAFF
TRBJ1-3 | once | TRBV12-5 | TRBD1 | TGTGCTAGTGGTTGGGACAGGCCCACACCGAGCTCTGGAAACACCATATATTTT | CASGWDRPTPSSGNTIYF
TRBJ2-7 | - | TRBV28 | - | TGTGCCAGCAGTTTATGGGGAGGACCCAGCGGGTACGAGCAGTACTTC | CASSLWGGPSGYEQYF
TRBJ2-5 | once | TRBV18 | TRBD2 | TGTGCCAGCTCACCACTTCCGACTAGCGGGGGCCAAGAGACCCAGTACTTC | CASSPLPTSGGQETQYF
TRBJ2-5 | few | TRBV5-4 | TRBD1 | TGTGCCAGCACGACAGGGGACAGACAAGAGACCCAGTACTTC | CASTTGDRQETQYF